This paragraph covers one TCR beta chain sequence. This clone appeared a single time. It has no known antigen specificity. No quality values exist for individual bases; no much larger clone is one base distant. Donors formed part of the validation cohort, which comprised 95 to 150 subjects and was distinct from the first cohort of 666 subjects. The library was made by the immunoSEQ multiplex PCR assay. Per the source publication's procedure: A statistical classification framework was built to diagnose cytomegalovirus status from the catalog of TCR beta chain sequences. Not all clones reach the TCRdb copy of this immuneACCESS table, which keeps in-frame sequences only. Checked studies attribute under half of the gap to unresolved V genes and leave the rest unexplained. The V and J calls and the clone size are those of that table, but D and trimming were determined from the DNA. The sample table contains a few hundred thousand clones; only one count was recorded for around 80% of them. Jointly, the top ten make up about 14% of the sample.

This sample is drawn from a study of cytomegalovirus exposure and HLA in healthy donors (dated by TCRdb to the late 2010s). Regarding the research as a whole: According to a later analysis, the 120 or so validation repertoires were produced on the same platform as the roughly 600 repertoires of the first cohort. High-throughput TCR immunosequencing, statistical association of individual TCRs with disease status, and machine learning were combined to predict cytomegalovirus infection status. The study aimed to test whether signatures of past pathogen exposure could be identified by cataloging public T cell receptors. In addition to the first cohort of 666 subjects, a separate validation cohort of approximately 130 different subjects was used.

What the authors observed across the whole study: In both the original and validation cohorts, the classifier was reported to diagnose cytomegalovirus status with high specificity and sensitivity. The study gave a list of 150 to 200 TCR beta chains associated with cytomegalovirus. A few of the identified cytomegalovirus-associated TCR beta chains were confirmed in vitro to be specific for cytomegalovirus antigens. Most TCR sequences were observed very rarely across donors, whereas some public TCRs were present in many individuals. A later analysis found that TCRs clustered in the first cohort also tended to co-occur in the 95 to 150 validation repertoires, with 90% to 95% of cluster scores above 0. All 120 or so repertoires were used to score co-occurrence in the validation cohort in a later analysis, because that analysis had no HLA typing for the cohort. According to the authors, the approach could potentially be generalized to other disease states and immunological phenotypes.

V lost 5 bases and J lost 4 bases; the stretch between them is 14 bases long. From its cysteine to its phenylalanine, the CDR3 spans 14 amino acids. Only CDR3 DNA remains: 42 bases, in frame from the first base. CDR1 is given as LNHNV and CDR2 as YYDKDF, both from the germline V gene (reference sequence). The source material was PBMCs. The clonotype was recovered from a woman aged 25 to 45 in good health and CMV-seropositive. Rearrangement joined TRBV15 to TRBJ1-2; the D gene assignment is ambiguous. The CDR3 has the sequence CATSDITGPYGYTF. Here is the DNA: TGTGCCACCAGCGACATTACTGGCCCCTATGGCTACACCTTC.